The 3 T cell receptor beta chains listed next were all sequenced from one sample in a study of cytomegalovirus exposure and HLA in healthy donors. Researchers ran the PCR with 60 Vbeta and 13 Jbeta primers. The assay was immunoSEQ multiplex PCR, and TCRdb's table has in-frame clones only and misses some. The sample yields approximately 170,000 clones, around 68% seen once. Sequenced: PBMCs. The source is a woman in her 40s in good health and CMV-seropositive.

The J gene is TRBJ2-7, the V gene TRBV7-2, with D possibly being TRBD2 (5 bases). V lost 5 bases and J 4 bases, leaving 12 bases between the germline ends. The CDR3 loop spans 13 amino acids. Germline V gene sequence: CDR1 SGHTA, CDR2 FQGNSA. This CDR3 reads CASSPHSEYEQYF. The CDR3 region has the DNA TGTGCCAGCAGCCCTCATAGCGAGTACGAGCAGTACTTC.

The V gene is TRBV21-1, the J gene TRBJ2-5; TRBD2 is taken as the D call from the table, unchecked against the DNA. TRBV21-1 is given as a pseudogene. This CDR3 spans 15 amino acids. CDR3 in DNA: TGTGCCAGCCCTCATAGCGGGGGCCTCCAAGAGACCCAGTACTTC. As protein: CASPHSGGLQETQYF.

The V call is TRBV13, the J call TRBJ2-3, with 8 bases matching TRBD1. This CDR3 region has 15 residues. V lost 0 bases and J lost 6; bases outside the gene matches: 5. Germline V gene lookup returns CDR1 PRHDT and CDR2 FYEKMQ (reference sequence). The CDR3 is CASSLGGQGMDTQYF. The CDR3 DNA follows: TGTGCCAGCAGCTTAGGCGGACAGGGAATGGATACGCAGTATTTT.